This TCR beta chain was sequenced during a study of read filtering for tumor transcriptome and immune sequencing (dated by TCRdb to 2019 to 2021). General notes on the study: Of the patients in the cohort, approximately 17 were male and around 15 were female, and their mean age was about 68 years, with a range of about 45 to 80. Under revised international staging, roughly 8 patients fell into R-ISS I, 16 into R-ISS II and roughly 7 into R-ISS III. Whole-transcriptome libraries were prepared with the TruSeq RNA Access Library Prep Kit after DNase treatment. TCR-region mapped reads per sample ranged from about 4.05 to 10.27 million with IR-seq versus only about 75 to 1,400 with RNA-seq. TCR repertoires obtained by targeted immune repertoire sequencing and by bulk whole-transcriptome sequencing performed on the same bone marrow samples were compared. As a main aim, a read-filtering strategy for immune repertoire data was addressed, with the specific question being whether clonotypes supported by a single read should be removed. What the study reported, not specific to this receptor: The sorted CD138-negative fraction was composed of a mixed bone marrow immune population rather than of purified T cells. When single-read clonotypes were removed, the proportions of shared clonotypes in IR-seq and RNA-seq correlated more strongly. Compared with RNA-seq, IR-seq captured clonotypes at much greater depth and more reliably, and a smaller IR-seq throughput was enough to identify most of the shared clonotypes. Single-read clonotypes made up about 87% of clonotypes but roughly 3.5% of total reads in IR-seq, and 74.6% of clonotypes and 35% to 55% of reads in RNA-seq.

Each patient had bone marrow sampled at the time of active disease. Isolation of bone marrow mononuclear cells was performed by Ficoll-Hypaque density gradient centrifugation. To remove myeloma plasma cells, the cells were labeled with CD138 magnetic microbeads on a MACS separator, and CD138-negative cells were then collected by negative selection. Purity of the isolated cells was checked by flow cytometry on an Attune NxT using CD138 antibodies. Total RNA was extracted with TRIzol reagent and quantified with a NanoDrop spectrophotometer. Paired RNA-seq and IR-seq were performed on the CD138-negative bone marrow sample of each patient. Points on this clonotype: It lacks a known antigen. This may stem from a read error, because a much larger clone lies one nucleotide away.

The Immunoverse kit was used to build TCR libraries from roughly 370 ng RNA, with molecular barcoded adaptors covering alpha/delta and beta/gamma chains. The same RNA used for transcriptome sequencing was used for TCR library preparation. Sequencing of the TCR libraries was done on an Illumina HiSeq 4000 with 2 x 150 cycles. Per the original workflow: With MiXCR, TCR reads were aligned to human V, D, J and C references and assembled into CDR3 clonotypes, with quality filtering and error correction included. Clonotype counts and gene usage diversity were analyzed with the tcR package in R. For inspection of raw mapping reads, RNA-seq reads were mapped by STAR aligner version 2.5.3a onto GRCh37 of the human genome. To test how sequencing depth affected the clonotypes detected, IR-seq fastq files were randomly downsampled with Seqtk 1.3. TCRdb reran the public reads through fastp at Q25 and MiXCR, keeping productive beta chains. When rows share a CDR3 protein, they turn into one entry using the most common DNA and genes. Clone size and V and J calls follow TCRdb, not the original study. The sample data list over 45,000 distinct CDR3 sequences, and less than 15% of these were observed just once. The top ten clones comprise 13% to 15% of the sample.

Inclusive of the bounding cysteine and phenylalanine, the CDR3 is 14 residues long. Solely the CDR3 DNA is kept, with 42 bases framed from the first base. The germline V gene (reference sequence) gives CDR1 as SGHAT and CDR2 as FQDESV. The sequence was collected from a donor aged 40 or older with multiple myeloma. The chain is made from TRBV11-1 and TRBJ2-3; the D segment cannot be called with confidence. Sequenced material: a population of CD138-negative cells sorted from bone marrow. The cell subset or site tag for this specimen amounts to: bone marrow mononuclear cells depleted of CD138+ plasma/myeloma cells by negative magnetic selection. The CDR3 reads as follows: CGSSKGRSTDTQYF. The bases are TGTGGCAGCAGTAAAGGGCGAAGCACAGATACGCAGTATTTT. The full variable domain, completed from the reference TRBV11-1 and TRBJ2-3 proteins outside the CDR3, reads EAEVAQSPRYKITEKSQAVAFWCDPISGHATLYWYRQILGQGPELLVQFQDESVVDDSQLPKDRFSAERLKGVDSTLKIQPAELGDSAMYLCGSSKGRSTDTQYFGPGTRLTVL.